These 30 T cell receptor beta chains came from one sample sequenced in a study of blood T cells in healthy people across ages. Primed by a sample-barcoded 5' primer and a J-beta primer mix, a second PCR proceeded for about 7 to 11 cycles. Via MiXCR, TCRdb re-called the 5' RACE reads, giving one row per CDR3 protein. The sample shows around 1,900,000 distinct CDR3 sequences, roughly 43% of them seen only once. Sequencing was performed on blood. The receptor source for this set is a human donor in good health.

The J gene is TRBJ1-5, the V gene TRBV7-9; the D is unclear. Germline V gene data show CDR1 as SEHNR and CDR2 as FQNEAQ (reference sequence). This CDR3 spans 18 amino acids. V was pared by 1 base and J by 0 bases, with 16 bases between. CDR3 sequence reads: CASSLEGAGSNSNQPQHF. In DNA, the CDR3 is TGTGCCAGCAGCTTAGAGGGAGCTGGGTCAAATAGCAATCAGCCCCAGCATTTT.

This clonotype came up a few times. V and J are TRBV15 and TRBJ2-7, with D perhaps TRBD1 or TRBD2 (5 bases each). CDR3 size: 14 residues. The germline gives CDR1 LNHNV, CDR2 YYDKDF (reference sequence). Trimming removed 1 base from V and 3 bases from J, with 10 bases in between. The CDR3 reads CATSRAGTVYEQYF. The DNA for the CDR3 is TGTGCCACCAGCAGAGCAGGGACGGTCTACGAGCAGTACTTC. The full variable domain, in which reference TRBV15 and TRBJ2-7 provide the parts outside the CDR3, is DAMVIQNPRYQVTQFGKPVTLSCSQTLNHNVMYWYQQKSSQAPKLLFHYYDKDFNNEADTPDNFQSRRPNTSFCFLDIRSPGLGDTAMYLCATSRAGTVYEQYFGPGTRLTVT.

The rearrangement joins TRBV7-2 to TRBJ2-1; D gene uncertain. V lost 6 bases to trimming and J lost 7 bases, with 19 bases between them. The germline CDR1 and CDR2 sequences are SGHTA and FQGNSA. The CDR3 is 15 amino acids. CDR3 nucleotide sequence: TGTGCCAGCAGGCTCACACGTCCCCGTAGGAATGAGCAGTTCTTC. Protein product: CASRLTRPRRNEQFF.

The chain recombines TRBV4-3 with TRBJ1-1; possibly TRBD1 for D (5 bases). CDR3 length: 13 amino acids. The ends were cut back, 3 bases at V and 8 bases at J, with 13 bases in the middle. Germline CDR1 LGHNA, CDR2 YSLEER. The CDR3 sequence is CASSHIQGDEAFF. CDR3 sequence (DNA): TGCGCCAGCAGCCATATCCAGGGAGACGAAGCTTTCTTT.

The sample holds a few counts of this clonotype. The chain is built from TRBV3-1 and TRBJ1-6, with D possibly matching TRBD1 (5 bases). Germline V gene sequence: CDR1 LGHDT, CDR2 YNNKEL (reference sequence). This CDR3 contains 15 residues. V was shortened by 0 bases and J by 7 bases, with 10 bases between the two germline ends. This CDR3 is CASSQDGEGNSPLHF. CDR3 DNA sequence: TGTGCCAGCAGCCAAGATGGGGAGGGGAATTCACCCCTCCACTTT.

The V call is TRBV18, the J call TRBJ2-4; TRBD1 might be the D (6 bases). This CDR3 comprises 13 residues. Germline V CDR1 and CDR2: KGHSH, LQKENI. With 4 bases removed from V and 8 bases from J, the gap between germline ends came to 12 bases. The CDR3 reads CASSLGQLDIQYF. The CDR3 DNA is TGTGCCAGCTCACTCGGACAGTTGGACATTCAGTACTTC. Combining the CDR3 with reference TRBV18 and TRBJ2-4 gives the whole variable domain NAGVMQNPRHLVRRRGQEARLRCSPMKGHSHVYWYRQLPEEGLKFMVYLQKENIIDESGMPKERFSAEFPKEGPSILRIQQVVRGDSAAYFCASSLGQLDIQYFGAGTRLSVL.

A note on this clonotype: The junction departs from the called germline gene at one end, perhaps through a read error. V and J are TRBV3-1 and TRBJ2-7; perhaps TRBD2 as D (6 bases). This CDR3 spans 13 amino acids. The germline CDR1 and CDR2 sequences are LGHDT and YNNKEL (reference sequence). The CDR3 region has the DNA TGTACCAGCAGCCCCCTGGGGGGAAACGAGCAGTACTTC. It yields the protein CTSSPLGGNEQYF.

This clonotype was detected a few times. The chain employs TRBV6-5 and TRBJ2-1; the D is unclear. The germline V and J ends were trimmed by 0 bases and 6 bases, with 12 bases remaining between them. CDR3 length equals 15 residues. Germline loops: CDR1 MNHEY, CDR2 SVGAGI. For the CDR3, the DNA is TGTGCCAGCAGTTACTCGTGGGGATCAGGCAATGAGCAGTTCTTC. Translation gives CASSYSWGSGNEQFF.

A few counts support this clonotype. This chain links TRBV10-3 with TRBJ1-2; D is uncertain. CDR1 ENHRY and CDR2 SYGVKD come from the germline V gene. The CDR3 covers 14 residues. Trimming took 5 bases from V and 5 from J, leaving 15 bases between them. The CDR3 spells CAISPLERQYGYTF. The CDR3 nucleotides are TGTGCCATCAGTCCCCTCGAAAGGCAGTATGGCTACACCTTC.

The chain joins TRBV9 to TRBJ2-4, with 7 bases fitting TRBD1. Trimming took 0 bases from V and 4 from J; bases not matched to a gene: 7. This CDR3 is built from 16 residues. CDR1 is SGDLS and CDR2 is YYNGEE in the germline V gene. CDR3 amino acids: CASSVGGGQGKNIQYF. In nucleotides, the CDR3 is TGTGCCAGCAGCGTAGGAGGGGGCCAGGGAAAAAACATTCAGTACTTC.

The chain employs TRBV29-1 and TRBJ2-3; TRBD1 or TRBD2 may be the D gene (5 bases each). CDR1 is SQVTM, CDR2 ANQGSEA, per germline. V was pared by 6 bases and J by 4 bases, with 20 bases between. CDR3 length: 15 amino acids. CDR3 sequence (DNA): TGCAGCGTCGAATACTGGGACGTCGGTCCAGATACGCAGTATTTT. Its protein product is CSVEYWDVGPDTQYF.

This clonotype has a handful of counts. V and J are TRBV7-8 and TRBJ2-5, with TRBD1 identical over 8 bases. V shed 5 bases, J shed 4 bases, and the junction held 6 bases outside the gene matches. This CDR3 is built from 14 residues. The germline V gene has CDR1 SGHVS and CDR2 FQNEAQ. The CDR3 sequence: CASSHRTGSETQYF. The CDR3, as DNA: TGTGCCAGCAGCCATAGGACAGGGTCAGAGACCCAGTACTTC.

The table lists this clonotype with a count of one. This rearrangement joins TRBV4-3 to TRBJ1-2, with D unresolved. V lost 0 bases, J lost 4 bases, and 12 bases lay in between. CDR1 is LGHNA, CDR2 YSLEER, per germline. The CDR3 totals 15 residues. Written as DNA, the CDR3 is TGCGCCAGCAGCCAAGATTCGGGCGTGATCTATGGCTACACCTTC. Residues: CASSQDSGVIYGYTF.

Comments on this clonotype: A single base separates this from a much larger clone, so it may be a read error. CDR3 sequence: CARSRVSGANVLTF. The CDR3 nucleotides are TGCGCCCGCAGCCGTGTGTCTGGGGCCAACGTCCTGACTTTC. The chain couples TRBV4-3 to TRBJ2-6; D is ambiguous. The length of the CDR3 is 14 residues. Germline loops: CDR1 LGHNA, CDR2 YSLEER.

The CDR3 is CASSFTRGSDQPQHF. In nucleotides, the CDR3 is TGTGCCAGCAGTTTTACCAGGGGATCAGATCAGCCCCAGCATTTT. The J gene is TRBJ1-5, the V gene TRBV7-2; tentative D call: TRBD1 (6 bases). This CDR3 is built from 15 residues. Germline CDR1 and CDR2: SGHTA and FQGNSA. V was trimmed by 6 bases and J by 5 bases, leaving 17 bases between them.

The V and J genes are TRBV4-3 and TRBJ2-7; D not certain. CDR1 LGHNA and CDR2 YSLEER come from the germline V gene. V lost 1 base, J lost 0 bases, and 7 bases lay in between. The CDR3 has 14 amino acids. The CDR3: CASSQVSSSYEQYF. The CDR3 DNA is TGCGCCAGCAGCCAAGTTTCCAGCTCCTACGAGCAGTACTTC.

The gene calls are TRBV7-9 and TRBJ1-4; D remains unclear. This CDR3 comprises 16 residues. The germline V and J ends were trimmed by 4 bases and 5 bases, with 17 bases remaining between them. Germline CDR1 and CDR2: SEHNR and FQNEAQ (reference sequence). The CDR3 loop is CASSSLGQSYNEKLFF. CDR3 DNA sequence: TGTGCCAGCAGCTCCCTTGGCCAAAGTTACAATGAAAAACTGTTTTTT.

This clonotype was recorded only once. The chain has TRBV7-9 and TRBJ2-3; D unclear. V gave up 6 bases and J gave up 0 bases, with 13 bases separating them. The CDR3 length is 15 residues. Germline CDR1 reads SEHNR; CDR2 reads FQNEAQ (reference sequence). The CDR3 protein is CASSRAVVSTDTQYF. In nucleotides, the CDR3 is TGTGCCAGCAGTAGGGCGGTGGTAAGCACAGATACGCAGTATTTT.

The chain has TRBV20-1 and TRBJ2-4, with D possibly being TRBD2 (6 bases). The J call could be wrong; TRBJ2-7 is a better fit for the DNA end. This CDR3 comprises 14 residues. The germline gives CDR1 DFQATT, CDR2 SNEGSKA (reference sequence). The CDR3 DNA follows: TGCAGTGTTAGGAGGGAAGTTCTCGGTCTCGAGCAGTACTTC. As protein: CSVRREVLGLEQYF.

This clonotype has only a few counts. The CDR3 spells CASSLVYDRDYGYTF. CDR3 nucleotides: TGTGCCAGCAGCTTAGTATACGACAGAGATTATGGCTACACCTTC. V is TRBV7-2 and J is TRBJ1-2, with D possibly TRBD1 on 5 matching bases. CDR3 length: 15 residues. Germline V lookup: CDR1 SGHTA, CDR2 FQGNSA. Trimming left V 1 base short and J 5 bases short, with 14 bases between.

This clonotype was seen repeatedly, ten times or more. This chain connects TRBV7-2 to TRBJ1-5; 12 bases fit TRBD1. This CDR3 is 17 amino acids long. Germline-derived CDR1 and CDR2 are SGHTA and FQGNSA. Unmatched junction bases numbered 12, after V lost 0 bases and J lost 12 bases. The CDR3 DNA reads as TGTGCCAGCAGCTTAGCGATTCTGGGGACAGGGGGCAGGCTCCAGCATTTT. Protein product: CASSLAILGTGGRLQHF.

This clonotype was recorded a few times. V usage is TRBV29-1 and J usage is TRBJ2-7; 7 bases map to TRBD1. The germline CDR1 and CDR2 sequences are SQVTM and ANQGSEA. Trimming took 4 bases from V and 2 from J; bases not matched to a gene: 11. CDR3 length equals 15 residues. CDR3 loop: CSVVSTTGAPYEQYF. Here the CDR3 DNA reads TGCAGCGTTGTAAGCACTACAGGGGCCCCCTACGAGCAGTACTTC.

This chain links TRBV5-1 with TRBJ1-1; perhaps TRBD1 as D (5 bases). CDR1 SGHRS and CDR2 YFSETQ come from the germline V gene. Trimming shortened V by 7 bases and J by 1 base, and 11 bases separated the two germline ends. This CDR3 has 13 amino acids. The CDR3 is CASGGGGNTEAFF. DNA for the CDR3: TGCGCCAGCGGAGGTGGGGGGAACACTGAAGCTTTCTTT.

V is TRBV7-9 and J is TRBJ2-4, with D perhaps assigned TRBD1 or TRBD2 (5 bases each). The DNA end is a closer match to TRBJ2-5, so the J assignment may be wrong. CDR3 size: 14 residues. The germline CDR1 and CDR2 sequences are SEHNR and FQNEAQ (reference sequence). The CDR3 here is CASSSWDPQETQYF. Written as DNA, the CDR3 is TGTGCCAGCAGCTCTTGGGACCCTCAAGAGACCCAGTACTTC.

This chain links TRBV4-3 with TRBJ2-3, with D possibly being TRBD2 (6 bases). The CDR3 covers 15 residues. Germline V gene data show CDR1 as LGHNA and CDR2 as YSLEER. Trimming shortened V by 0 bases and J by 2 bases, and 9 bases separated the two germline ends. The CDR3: CASSQEPGVTDTQYF. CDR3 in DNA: TGCGCCAGCAGCCAAGAGCCGGGAGTCACAGATACGCAGTATTTT.

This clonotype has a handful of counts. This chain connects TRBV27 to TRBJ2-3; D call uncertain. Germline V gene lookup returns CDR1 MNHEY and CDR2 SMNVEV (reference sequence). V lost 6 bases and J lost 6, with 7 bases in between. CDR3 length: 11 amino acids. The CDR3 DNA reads TGTGCCAGCAGGAAGATGGATACGCAGTATTTT. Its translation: CASRKMDTQYF.

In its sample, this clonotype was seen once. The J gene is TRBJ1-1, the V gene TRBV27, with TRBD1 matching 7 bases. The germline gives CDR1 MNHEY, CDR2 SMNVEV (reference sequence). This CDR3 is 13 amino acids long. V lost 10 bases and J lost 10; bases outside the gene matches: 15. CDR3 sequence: CATMQGGERRAFF. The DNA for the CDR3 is TGTGCCACCATGCAAGGGGGCGAGAGGCGAGCTTTCTTT.

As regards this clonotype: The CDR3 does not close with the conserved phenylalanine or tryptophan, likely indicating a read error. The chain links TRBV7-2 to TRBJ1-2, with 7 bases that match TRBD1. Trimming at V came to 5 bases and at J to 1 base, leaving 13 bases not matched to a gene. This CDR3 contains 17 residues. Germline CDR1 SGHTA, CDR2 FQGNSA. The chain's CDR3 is CASSLTPTGLDNYGYTC. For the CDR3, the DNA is TGTGCCAGCAGCCTCACACCGACAGGGCTCGATAACTATGGCTACACCTGC.

The CDR3 DNA is TGCGCCAGCAGCCTCCTCAGGGTTACGCATGAGCAGTTCTTC. Translating gives CASSLLRVTHEQFF. The chain couples TRBV4-1 to TRBJ2-1; D possibly corresponds to TRBD1 (5 bases). The CDR3 covers 14 residues. V was shortened by 4 bases and J by 8 bases, with 15 bases between the two germline ends. Germline CDR1 reads MGHRA; CDR2 reads YSYEKL.

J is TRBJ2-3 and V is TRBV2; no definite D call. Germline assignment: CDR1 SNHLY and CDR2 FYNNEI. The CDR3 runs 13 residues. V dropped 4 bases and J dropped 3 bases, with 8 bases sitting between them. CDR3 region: CASSVTATDTQYF. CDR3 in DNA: TGTGCCAGCAGTGTAACAGCTACAGATACGCAGTATTTT.